Below, one TCR beta chain is given with its context. Amplicons of TCR beta CDR3 were generated from genomic DNA by two-round multiplex PCR. Primers specific to each TRBV and TRBJ gene were used in first-round PCR. In TCRdb, the multiplex PCR reads were re-called with MiXCR into one record per CDR3 protein. The sample lists about 31,000 distinct CDR3 sequences, about 29% occurring once. This sample was taken from a study of prognosis after radiotherapy for stage I lung cancer. CDR1 is SGHRS, CDR2 YFSETQ, per germline. CDR3 length: 18 amino acids. Trimming took off 0 bases at V and 2 bases at J, with 18 bases between the two ends.

The V call is TRBV5-1, the J call TRBJ2-4; D gene unclear. The sequenced sample was PBMCs, obtained before or after stereotactic body radiation therapy (not recorded which). The receptor was derived from a donor at least 50 years old with non-small cell lung cancer. The CDR3 loop is CASSLGVGPASSKNIQYF. CDR3 in DNA: TGCGCCAGCAGCTTGGGAGTCGGCCCAGCGTCGTCCAAAAACATTCAGTACTTC.